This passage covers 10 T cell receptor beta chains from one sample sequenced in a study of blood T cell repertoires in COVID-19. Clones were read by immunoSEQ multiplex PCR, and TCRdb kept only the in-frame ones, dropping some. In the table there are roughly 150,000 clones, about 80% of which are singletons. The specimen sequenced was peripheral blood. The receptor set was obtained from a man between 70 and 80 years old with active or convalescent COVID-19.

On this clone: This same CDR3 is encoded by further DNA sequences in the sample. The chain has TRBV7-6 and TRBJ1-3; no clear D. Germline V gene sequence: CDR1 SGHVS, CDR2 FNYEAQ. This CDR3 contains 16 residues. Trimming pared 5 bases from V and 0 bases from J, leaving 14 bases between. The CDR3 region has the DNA TGTGCCAGCAGCCTAGGTGCTGCAGACTCTGGAAACACCATATATTTT. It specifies CASSLGAADSGNTIYF.

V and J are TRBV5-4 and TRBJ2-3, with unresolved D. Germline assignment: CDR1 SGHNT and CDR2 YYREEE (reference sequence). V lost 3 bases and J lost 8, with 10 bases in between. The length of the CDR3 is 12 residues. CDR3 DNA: TGTGCCAGCAGCTCCGCGGATGGTACGCAGTATTTT. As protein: CASSSADGTQYF.

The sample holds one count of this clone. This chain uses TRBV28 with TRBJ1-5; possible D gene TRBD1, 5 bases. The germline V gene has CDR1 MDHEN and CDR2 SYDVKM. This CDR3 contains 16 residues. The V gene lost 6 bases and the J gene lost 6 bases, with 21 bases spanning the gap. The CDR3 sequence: CASSILWGSESQPQHF. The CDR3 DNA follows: TGTGCCAGCAGCATTCTATGGGGCTCGGAAAGTCAGCCCCAGCATTTT.

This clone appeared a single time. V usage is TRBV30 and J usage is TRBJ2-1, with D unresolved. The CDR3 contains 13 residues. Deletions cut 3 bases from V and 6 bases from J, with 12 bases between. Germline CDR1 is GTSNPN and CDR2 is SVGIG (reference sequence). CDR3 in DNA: TGTGCCTGGAGACTGCCTCCCGTCAATGAGCAGTTCTTC. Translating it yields CAWRLPPVNEQFF.

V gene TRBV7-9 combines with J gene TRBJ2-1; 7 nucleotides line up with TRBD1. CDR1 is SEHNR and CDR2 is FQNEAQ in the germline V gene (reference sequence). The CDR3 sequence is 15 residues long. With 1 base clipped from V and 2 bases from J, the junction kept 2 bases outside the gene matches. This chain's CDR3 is CASSLGGGAYNEQFF. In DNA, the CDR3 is TGTGCCAGCAGCTTAGGAGGGGGCGCCTACAATGAGCAGTTCTTC.

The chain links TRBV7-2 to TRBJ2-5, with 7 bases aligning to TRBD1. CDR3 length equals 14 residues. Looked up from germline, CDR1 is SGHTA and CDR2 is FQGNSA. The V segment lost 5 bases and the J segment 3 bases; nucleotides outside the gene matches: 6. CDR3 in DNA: TGTGCCAGCAGCCATAGGGGGCGCGAAGAGACCCAGTACTTC. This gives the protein CASSHRGREETQYF.

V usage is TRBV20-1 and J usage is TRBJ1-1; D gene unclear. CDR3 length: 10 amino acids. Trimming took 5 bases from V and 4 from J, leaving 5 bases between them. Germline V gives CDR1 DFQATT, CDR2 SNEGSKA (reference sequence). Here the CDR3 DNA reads TGCAGTGCTGCCGGCACTGAAGCTTTCTTT. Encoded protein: CSAAGTEAFF.

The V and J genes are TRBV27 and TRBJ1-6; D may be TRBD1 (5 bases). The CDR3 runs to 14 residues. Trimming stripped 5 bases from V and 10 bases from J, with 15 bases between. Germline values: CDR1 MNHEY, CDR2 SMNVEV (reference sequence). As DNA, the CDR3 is TGTGCCAGCAGTCTTGAGGATTGGGGCTCACCCCTCCACTTT. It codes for CASSLEDWGSPLHF.

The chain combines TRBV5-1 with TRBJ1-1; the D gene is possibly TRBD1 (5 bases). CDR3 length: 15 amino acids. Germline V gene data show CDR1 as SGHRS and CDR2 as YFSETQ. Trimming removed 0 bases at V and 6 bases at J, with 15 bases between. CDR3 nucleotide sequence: TGCGCCAGCAGCTTGGCCGTAGACGGAGGGGCTGAAGCTTTCTTT. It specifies CASSLAVDGGAEAFF.

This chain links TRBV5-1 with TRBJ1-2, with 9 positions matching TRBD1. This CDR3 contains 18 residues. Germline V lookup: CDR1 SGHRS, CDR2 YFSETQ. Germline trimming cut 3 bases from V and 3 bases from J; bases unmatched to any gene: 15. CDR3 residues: CASSSHRDRVRRDYGYTF. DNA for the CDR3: TGCGCCAGCAGCTCACACCGGGACAGGGTACGTCGAGACTATGGCTACACCTTC.